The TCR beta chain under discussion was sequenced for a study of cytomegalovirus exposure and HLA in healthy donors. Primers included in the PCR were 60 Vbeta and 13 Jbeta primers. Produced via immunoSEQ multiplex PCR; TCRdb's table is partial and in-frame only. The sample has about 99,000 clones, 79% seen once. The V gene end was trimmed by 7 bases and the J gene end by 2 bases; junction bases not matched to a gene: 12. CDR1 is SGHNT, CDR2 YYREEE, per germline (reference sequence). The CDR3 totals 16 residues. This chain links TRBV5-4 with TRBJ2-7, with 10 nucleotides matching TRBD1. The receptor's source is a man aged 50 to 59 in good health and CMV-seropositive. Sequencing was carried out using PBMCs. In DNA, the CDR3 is TGTGCCAGCTCCCCCACCTCCGGGACAGGGGCCTACGAGCAGTACTTC. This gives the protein CASSPTSGTGAYEQYF.